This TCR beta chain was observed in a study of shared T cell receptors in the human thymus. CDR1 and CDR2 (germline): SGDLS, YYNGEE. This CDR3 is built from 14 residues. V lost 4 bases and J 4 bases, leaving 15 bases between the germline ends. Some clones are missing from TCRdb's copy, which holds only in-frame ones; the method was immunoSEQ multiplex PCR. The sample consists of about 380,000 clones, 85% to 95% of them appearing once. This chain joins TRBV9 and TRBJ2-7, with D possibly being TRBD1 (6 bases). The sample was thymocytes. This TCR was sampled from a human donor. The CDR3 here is CASSPIQGRYEQYF. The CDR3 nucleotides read TGTGCCAGCAGCCCAATACAGGGACGGTACGAGCAGTACTTC.